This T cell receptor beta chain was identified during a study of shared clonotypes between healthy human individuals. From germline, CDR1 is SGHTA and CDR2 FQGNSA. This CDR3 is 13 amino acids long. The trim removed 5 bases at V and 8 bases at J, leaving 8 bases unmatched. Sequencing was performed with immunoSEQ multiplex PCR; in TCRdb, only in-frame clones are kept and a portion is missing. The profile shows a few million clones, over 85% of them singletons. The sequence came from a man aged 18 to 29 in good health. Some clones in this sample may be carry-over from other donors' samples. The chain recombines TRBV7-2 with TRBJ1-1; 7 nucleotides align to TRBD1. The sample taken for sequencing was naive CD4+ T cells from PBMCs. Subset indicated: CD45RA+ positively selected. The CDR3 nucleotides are TGTGCCAGCAGCACCAGGACAGGACTAGAAGCTTTCTTT. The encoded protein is CASSTRTGLEAFF.